The clone carrying this TCR beta chain was recorded a few times. Its target is not known. MiXCR, run by TCRdb on the 5' RACE reads, gives a single entry per CDR3 protein. The sample lists hundreds of thousands of distinct CDR3 sequences, roughly a quarter occurring once. This record comes from a study of CD8 T cells in ankylosing spondylitis. Study-level results: What appeared characteristic of ankylosing spondylitis blood was a TCR beta motif of eight highly homologous variants.

The clonotype was recovered from a male donor with ankylosing spondylitis. Source material: blood, either unsorted or a sorted T cell fraction (not recorded which).

The CDR3 is CSADQGGESEQYF. For the CDR3, the DNA is TGCAGTGCTGACCAGGGGGGCGAAAGCGAGCAGTACTTC. The V gene is TRBV20-1, the J gene TRBJ2-7; D may be TRBD1 (7 bases). This CDR3 contains 13 residues. Germline V gene lookup returns CDR1 DFQATT and CDR2 SNEGSKA (reference sequence). V gave up 5 bases and J gave up 6 bases, with 17 bases separating them.